The TCR beta chain under discussion was sequenced for a study of cytomegalovirus exposure and HLA in healthy donors. Study-wide findings and caveats: The investigators catalogued 164 TCR beta chains as cytomegalovirus-associated. Links to common viral pathogens appeared, in a later analysis, for several of the most significant clusters.

CDR3 length: 15 amino acids. Germline V lookup: CDR1 MNHNY, CDR2 SVGAGI (reference sequence). The V and J ends lost 6 bases and 3 bases, in that order; junction bases with no gene match: 7. Amplification used 60 Vbeta primers and 13 Jbeta primers. Repertoires were generated with immunoSEQ multiplex PCR, while TCRdb's copy carries only in-frame clones and drops some. The sample has some 97,000 clones; 75% are singletons. This clone was detected only once. The antigen remains unidentified. This receptor was obtained from a woman under 30 in good health and CMV-seropositive. Input material: PBMCs. V and J are TRBV6-6 and TRBJ1-5, with TRBD1 matching over 8 bases. The CDR3 loop reads CASSPTGADNQPQHF. The CDR3 DNA reads as TGTGCCAGCAGCCCGACAGGGGCCGACAATCAGCCCCAGCATTTT.